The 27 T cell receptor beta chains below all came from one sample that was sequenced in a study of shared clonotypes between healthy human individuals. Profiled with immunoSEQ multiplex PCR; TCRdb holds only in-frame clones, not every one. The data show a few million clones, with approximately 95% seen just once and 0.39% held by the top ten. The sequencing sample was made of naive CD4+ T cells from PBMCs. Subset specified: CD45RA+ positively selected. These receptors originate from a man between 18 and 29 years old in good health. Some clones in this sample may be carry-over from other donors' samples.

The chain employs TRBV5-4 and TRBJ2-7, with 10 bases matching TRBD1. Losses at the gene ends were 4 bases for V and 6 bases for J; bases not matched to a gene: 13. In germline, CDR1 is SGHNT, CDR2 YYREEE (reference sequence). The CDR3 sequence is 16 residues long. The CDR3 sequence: CASSPRNLGQGSEQYF. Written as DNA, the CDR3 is TGTGCCAGCAGCCCGAGGAATTTGGGACAGGGGAGCGAGCAGTACTTC.

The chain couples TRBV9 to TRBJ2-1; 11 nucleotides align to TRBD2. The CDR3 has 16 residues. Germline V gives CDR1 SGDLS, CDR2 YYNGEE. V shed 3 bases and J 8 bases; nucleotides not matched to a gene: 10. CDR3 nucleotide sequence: TGTGCCAGCAGCGCAAGTACTAGCGGGAGAAGAGATGAGCAGTTCTTC. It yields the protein CASSASTSGRRDEQFF.

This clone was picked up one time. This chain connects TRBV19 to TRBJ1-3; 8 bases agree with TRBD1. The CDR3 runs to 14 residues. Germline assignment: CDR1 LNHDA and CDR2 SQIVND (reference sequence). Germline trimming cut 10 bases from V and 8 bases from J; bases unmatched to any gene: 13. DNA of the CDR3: TGTGCCACGGGACAGGCCGGGTCTCGGGACACCATATATTTT. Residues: CATGQAGSRDTIYF.

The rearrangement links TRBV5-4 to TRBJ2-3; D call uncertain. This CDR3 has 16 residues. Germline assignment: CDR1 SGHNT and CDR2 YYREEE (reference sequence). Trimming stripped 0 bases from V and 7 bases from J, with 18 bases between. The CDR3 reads CASSLVVETLTHTQYF. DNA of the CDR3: TGTGCCAGCAGCTTGGTGGTCGAGACGCTAACTCATACGCAGTATTTT.

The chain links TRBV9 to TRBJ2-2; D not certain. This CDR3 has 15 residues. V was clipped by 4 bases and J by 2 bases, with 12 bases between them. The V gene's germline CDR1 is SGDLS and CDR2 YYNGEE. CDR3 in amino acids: CASSLPGPNTGELFF. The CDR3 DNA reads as TGTGCCAGCAGCCTGCCCGGGCCCAACACCGGGGAGCTGTTTTTT.

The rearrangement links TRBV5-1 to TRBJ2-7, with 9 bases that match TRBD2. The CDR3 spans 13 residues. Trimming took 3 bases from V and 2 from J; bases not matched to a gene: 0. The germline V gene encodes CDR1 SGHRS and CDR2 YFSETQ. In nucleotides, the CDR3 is TGCGCCAGCAGCTGGACTAGCGCCTACGAGCAGTACTTC. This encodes CASSWTSAYEQYF.

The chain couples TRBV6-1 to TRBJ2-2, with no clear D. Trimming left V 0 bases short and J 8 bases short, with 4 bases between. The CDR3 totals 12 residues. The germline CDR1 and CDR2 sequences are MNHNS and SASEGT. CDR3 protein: CASSEAGGELFF. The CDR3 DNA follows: TGTGCCAGCAGTGAAGCTGGGGGGGAGCTGTTTTTT.

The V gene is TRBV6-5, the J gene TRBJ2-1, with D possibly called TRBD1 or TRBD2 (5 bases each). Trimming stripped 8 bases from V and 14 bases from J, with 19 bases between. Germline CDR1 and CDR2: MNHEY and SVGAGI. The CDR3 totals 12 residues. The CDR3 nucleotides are TGTGCCAGCGCACAGCAGGGCCTAGCTGAGTTCTTC. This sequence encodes CASAQQGLAEFF.

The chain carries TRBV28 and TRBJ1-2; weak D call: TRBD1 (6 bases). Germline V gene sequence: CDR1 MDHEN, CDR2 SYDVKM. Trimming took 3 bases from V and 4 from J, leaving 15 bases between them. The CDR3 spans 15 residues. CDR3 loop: CASSFWTEVLYGYTF. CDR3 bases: TGTGCCAGCAGTTTTTGGACAGAAGTTCTCTATGGCTACACCTTC.

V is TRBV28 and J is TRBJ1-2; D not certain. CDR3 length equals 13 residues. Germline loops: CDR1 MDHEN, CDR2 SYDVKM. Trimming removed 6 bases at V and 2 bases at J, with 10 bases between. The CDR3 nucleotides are TGTGCCAGCAGCTCCGGGTCGAACTATGGCTACACCTTC. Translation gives CASSSGSNYGYTF.

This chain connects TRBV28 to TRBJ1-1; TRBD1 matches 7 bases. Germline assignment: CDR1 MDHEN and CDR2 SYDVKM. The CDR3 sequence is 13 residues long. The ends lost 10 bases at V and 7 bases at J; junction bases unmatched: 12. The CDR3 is CANATTGRSEAFF. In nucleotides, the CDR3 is TGTGCCAACGCAACGACAGGGCGTAGTGAAGCTTTCTTT.

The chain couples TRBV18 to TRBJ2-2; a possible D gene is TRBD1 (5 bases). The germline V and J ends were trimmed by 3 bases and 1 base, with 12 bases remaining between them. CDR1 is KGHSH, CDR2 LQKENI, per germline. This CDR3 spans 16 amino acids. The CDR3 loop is CASSPPWGRNTGELFF. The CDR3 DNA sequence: TGTGCCAGCTCACCCCCTTGGGGCAGGAACACCGGGGAGCTGTTTTTT.

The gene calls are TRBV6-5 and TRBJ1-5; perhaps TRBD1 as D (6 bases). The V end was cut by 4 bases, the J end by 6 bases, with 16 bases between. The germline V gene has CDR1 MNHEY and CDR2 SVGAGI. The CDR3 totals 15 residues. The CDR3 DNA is TGTGCCAGCAGTTCGCATACAGGGAGAGGTCAGCCCCAGCATTTT. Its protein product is CASSSHTGRGQPQHF.

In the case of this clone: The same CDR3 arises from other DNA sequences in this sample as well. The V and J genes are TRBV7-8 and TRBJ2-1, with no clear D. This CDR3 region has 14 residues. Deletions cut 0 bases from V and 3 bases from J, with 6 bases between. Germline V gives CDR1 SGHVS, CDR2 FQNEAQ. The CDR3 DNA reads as TGTGCCAGCAGCTTAGCCGGGTTCTACAATGAGCAGTTCTTC. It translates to CASSLAGFYNEQFF.

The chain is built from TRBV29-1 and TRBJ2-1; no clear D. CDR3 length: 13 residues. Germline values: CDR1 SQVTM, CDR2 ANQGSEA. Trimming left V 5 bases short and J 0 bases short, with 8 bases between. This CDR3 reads CSVTRSSYNEQFF. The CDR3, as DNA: TGCAGCGTTACGAGGAGCTCCTACAATGAGCAGTTCTTC.

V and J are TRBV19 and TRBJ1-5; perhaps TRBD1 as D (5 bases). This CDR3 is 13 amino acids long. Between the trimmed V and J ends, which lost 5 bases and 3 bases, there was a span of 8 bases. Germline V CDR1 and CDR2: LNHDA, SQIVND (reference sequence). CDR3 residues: CASSGGNNQPQHF. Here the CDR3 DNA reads TGTGCCAGTAGTGGGGGGAACAATCAGCCCCAGCATTTT. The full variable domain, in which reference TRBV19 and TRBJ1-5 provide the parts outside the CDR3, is DGGITQSPKYLFRKEGQNVTLSCEQNLNHDAMYWYRQDPGQGLRLIYYSQIVNDFQKGDIAEGYSVSREKKESFPLTVTSAQKNPTAFYLCASSGGNNQPQHFGDGTRLSIL.

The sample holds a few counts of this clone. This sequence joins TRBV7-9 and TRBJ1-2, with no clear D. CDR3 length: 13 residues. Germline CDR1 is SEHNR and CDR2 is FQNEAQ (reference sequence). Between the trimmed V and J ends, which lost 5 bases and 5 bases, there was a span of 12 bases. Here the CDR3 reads CASSPRWDYGYTF. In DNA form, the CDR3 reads TGTGCCAGCAGCCCCCGTTGGGATTATGGCTACACCTTC.

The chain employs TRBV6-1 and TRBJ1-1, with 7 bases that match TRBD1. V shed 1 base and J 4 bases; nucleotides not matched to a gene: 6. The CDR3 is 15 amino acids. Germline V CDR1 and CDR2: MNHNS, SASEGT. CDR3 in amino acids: CASSEVTGRRTEAFF. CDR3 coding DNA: TGTGCCAGCAGTGAAGTGACAGGGCGTCGCACTGAAGCTTTCTTT.

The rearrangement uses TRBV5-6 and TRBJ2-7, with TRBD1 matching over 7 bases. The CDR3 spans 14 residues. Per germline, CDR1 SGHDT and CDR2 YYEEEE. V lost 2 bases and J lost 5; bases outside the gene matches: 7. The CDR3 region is CASSLQGLKNEQYF. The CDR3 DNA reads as TGTGCCAGCAGCTTACAGGGGTTGAAGAACGAGCAGTACTTC.

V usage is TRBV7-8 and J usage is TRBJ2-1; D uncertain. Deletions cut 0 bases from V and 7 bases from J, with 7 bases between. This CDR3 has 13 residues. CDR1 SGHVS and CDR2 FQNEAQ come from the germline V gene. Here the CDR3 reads CASSLAGLNEQFF. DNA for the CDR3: TGTGCCAGCAGCTTAGCTGGGCTAAATGAGCAGTTCTTC.

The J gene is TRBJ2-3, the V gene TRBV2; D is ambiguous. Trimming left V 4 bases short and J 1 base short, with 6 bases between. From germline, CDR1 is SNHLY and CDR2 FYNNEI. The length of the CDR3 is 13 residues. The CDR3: CASSVWGTDTQYF. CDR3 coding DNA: TGTGCCAGCAGTGTGTGGGGCACAGATACGCAGTATTTT. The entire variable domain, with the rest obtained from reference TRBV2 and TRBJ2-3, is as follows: EPEVTQTPSHQVTQMGQEVILRCVPISNHLYFYWYRQILGQKVEFLVSFYNNEISEKSEIFDDQFSVERPDGSNFTLKIRSTKLEDSAMYFCASSVWGTDTQYFGPGTRLTVL.

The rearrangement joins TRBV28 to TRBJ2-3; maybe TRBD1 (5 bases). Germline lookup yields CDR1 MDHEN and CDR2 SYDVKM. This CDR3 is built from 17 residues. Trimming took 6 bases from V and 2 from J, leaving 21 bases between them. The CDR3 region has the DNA TGTGCCAGCAGCTACCCTCTAACTGGGGCTCTCACAGATACGCAGTATTTT. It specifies CASSYPLTGALTDTQYF.

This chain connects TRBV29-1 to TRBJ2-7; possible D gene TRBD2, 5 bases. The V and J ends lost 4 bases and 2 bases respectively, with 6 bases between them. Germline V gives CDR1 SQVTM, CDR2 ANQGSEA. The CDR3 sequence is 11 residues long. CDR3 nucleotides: TGCAGCGTTGCGGAGGCCTACGAGCAGTACTTC. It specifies CSVAEAYEQYF.

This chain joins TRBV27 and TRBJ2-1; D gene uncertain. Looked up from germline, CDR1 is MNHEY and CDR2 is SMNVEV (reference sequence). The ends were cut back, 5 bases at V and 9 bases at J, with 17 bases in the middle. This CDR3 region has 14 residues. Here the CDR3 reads CASSASLYRGEQFF. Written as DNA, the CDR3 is TGTGCCAGCAGTGCTTCCCTTTACAGAGGTGAGCAGTTCTTC.

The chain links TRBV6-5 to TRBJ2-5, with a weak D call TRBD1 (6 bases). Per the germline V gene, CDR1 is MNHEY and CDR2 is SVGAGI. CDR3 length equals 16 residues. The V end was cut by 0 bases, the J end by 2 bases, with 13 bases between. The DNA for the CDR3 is TGTGCCAGCAGTTACTCATTTGTAGGACAGCAAGAGACCCAGTACTTC. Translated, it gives CASSYSFVGQQETQYF.

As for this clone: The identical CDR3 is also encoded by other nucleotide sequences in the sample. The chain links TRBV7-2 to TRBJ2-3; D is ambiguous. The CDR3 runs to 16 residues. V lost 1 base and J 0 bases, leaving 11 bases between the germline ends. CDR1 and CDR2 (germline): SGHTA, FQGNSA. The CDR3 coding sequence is TGTGCCAGCAGCTTAGTCGGCAGTGGAAGCACAGATACGCAGTATTTT. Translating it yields CASSLVGSGSTDTQYF.

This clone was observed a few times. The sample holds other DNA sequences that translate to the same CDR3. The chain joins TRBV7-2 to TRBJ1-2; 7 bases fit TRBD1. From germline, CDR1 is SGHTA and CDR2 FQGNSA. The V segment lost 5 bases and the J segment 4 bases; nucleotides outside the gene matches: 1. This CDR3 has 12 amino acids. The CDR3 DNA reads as TGTGCCAGCAGCCGGGACAGCTATGGCTACACCTTC. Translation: CASSRDSYGYTF.